Given below is one T cell receptor beta chain in context. The antigen remains undetermined. This entry belongs to a study of CD8 T cells in ankylosing spondylitis. Study conclusions and caveats: A TCR beta motif of about 8 highly homologous variants seemed to mark ankylosing spondylitis blood. Reported data indicate significant enrichment of disease-linked clones within matched ankylosing spondylitis synovial fluid.

TCRdb fed the 5' RACE reads into MiXCR, producing one record per CDR3 protein. Of approximately 400,000 distinct CDR3 sequences detected, roughly 25% appear once; the ten largest clones hold 0.89%. CDR3 length equals 17 residues. V was pared by 2 bases and J by 3 bases, with 6 bases of the junction left unmatched. The germline gives CDR1 LGHDT, CDR2 YNNKEL (reference sequence). Sequencing input: blood, either unsorted or a sorted T cell fraction (not recorded which). V is TRBV3-1 and J is TRBJ2-3; 12 positions match TRBD2. This sequence originates from a male donor with ankylosing spondylitis. CDR3 bases: TGTGCCAGCAGCCAATATCTAGCGGGAGGGCCGACAGATACGCAGTATTTT. Protein product: CASSQYLAGGPTDTQYF.